These 19 T cell receptor beta chains share one sample of origin, sequenced in a study of T cell changes during pregnancy in multiple sclerosis. The assay was immunoSEQ multiplex PCR, and TCRdb's table has in-frame clones only and misses some. The sample has some 70,000 clones, about 91% seen once. The sample here was CD4+ T cells from peripheral blood mononuclear cells, taken in the third trimester of pregnancy. The origin of the receptors is a female donor in good health, enrolled as a control in a pregnancy study.

V gene TRBV18 combines with J gene TRBJ1-3; 8 bases are shared with TRBD1. Trimming cost V 6 bases and J 2 bases; bases outside gene matches: 3. Germline loops: CDR1 KGHSH, CDR2 LQKENI. CDR3 length: 14 amino acids. CDR3 region: CASSSTGAGNTIYF. As DNA, the CDR3 is TGTGCCAGCTCTTCGACAGGGGCTGGAAACACCATATATTTT.

This sequence joins TRBV6-1 and TRBJ1-1; D is unclear. The germline gives CDR1 MNHNS, CDR2 SASEGT. V was trimmed by 0 bases and J by 5 bases, leaving 10 bases between them. The CDR3 covers 14 residues. CDR3 region: CASSEAWGGTEAFF. Written as DNA, the CDR3 is TGTGCCAGCAGTGAAGCGTGGGGAGGGACTGAAGCTTTCTTT.

The CDR3 region is CASSYVPGTWNTEAFF. As DNA, the CDR3 is TGTGCCAGCAGTTACGTCCCAGGGACATGGAACACTGAAGCTTTCTTT. The chain employs TRBV6-5 and TRBJ1-1; D might be TRBD1 (6 bases). V was pared by 2 bases and J by 1 base, with 14 bases between. Germline CDR1 reads MNHEY; CDR2 reads SVGAGI. The CDR3 length is 16 residues.

The chain joins TRBV30 to TRBJ2-7; 9 bases are a match to TRBD2. The CDR3 extends over 16 amino acids. Looked up from germline, CDR1 is GTSNPN and CDR2 is SVGIG (reference sequence). V was pared by 2 bases and J by 3 bases, with 11 bases of the junction left unmatched. The CDR3 DNA sequence: TGTGCCTGGAGTAGGGCTAGCGGGGTGGTTAACTACGAGCAGTACTTC. Translating gives CAWSRASGVVNYEQYF.

This chain links TRBV6-5 with TRBJ2-5; D call uncertain. Trimming took off 2 bases at V and 5 bases at J, with 9 bases between the two ends. The CDR3 consists of 13 residues. CDR1 and CDR2 (germline): MNHEY, SVGAGI. CDR3 bases: TGTGCCAGCAGTTACGTTTCGAGGGAGACCCAGTACTTC. Translated: CASSYVSRETQYF.

V gene TRBV2 combines with J gene TRBJ2-7; 11 nucleotides agree with TRBD2. Germline-derived CDR1 and CDR2 are SNHLY and FYNNEI. The ends lost 6 bases at V and 5 bases at J; junction bases unmatched: 6. There are 14 residues in the CDR3. The CDR3 sequence: CASRATSGANEQYF. CDR3 in DNA: TGTGCCAGCAGGGCGACTAGCGGGGCCAACGAGCAGTACTTC.

The chain links TRBV4-3 to TRBJ2-1; 12 bases are a match to TRBD2. CDR3 length equals 16 residues. The germline gives CDR1 LGHNA, CDR2 YSLEER. J lost 6 bases, V lost 1 base, and 4 bases had no gene match. The CDR3 region is CASSQVLAGGSNEQFF. In DNA, the CDR3 is TGCGCCAGCAGCCAAGTTCTAGCGGGGGGGTCCAATGAGCAGTTCTTC.

The gene calls are TRBV19 and TRBJ1-3; tentatively, D is TRBD1 (6 bases). Germline V gene sequence: CDR1 LNHDA, CDR2 SQIVND (reference sequence). Trimming cost V 7 bases and J 2 bases, with 12 bases left between them. The CDR3 is 14 residues long. The CDR3, as DNA: TGTGCCAGTACCGCACAGGGACCTGGAAACACCATATATTTT. This codes for CASTAQGPGNTIYF.

The gene calls are TRBV7-8 and TRBJ1-6, with TRBD1 matching 8 bases. V lost 6 bases to trimming and J lost 10 bases; unmatched junction nucleotides: 11. The germline V gene encodes CDR1 SGHVS and CDR2 FQNEAQ. This CDR3 spans 15 amino acids. The CDR3, as DNA: TGTGCCAGCAGTCGACAGGGGACGAGGACGTCACCCCTCCACTTT. Translation gives CASSRQGTRTSPLHF.

The V call is TRBV11-2, the J call TRBJ2-2; possible D gene TRBD2, 5 bases. V was shortened by 1 base and J by 3 bases, with 9 bases between the two germline ends. The germline V gene has CDR1 SGHAT and CDR2 FQNNGV. The CDR3 covers 15 residues. CDR3 DNA sequence: TGTGCCAGCAGCTTAGGAGGGAGATACACCGGGGAGCTGTTTTTT. It translates to CASSLGGRYTGELFF.

The chain carries TRBV7-5 and TRBJ2-3; the D call in the table, TRBD2, was not verified against the DNA. TRBV7-5 is assigned pseudogene status. This CDR3 is built from 17 residues. CDR3 nucleotides: TGTGCCAGAAGCTTAGGGGGTAGCGGGGGGCGCACAGATACGCAGTATTTT. It encodes CARSLGGSGGRTDTQYF.

V usage is TRBV6-6 and J usage is TRBJ2-7; D may be TRBD2 (6 bases). Germline V gene lookup returns CDR1 MNHNY and CDR2 SVGAGI (reference sequence). CDR3 length equals 15 residues. Trimming shortened V by 4 bases and J by 2 bases, and 15 bases separated the two germline ends. The CDR3 DNA reads as TGTGCCAGCAGTTCCCCGACTAGAAAGGCCTACGAGCAGTACTTC. This translates into CASSSPTRKAYEQYF.

The chain carries TRBV6-5 and TRBJ2-2; D remains unclear. In germline, CDR1 is MNHEY, CDR2 SVGAGI. Trimming took off 7 bases at V and 6 bases at J, with 9 bases between the two ends. This CDR3 spans 12 amino acids. This CDR3 reads CASIGSSGELFF. In nucleotides, the CDR3 is TGTGCCAGCATAGGTAGCTCCGGGGAGCTGTTTTTT.

This clone came up once. The chain recombines TRBV7-6 with TRBJ1-2; D is unclear. Between the trimmed V and J ends, which lost 3 bases and 6 bases, there was a span of 14 bases. CDR3 length: 14 residues. CDR1 is SGHVS, CDR2 FNYEAQ, per germline. The CDR3: CASSFPGGPDGYTF. CDR3 in DNA: TGTGCCAGCAGCTTCCCGGGCGGGCCGGATGGCTACACCTTC.

The chain couples TRBV19 to TRBJ1-6, with 7 bases aligning to TRBD1. This CDR3 comprises 17 residues. V trimming: 1 base; J trimming: 6 bases; junction bases outside the gene matches: 9. Germline CDR1 is LNHDA and CDR2 is SQIVND (reference sequence). Here the CDR3 reads CASSIGTSGQFNSPLHF. The CDR3 DNA reads TGTGCCAGTAGTATAGGGACGTCGGGACAGTTTAATTCACCCCTCCACTTT. The variable domain in full, with the rest retrieved from reference TRBV19 and TRBJ1-6, is DGGITQSPKYLFRKEGQNVTLSCEQNLNHDAMYWYRQDPGQGLRLIYYSQIVNDFQKGDIAEGYSVSREKKESFPLTVTSAQKNPTAFYLCASSIGTSGQFNSPLHFGNGTRLTVT.

The chain has TRBV11-2 and TRBJ2-7; 7 bases agree with TRBD1. The CDR3 has 17 residues. With 5 bases clipped from V and 1 base from J, the junction kept 14 bases outside the gene matches. Germline V gene sequence: CDR1 SGHAT, CDR2 FQNNGV. CDR3 in DNA: TGTGCCAGCAGCGCCGGGCGGCCACCGGGACAGTCCTACGAGCAGTACTTC. The encoded protein is CASSAGRPPGQSYEQYF.

This rearrangement joins TRBV6-5 to TRBJ1-2; D is perhaps TRBD1 (5 bases). V lost 6 bases, J lost 7 bases, and 9 bases lay in between. From germline, CDR1 is MNHEY and CDR2 SVGAGI. The CDR3 covers 11 residues. CDR3 residues: CASSSRVGYTF. DNA for the CDR3: TGTGCCAGCAGCTCCAGGGTTGGCTACACCTTC.

This chain joins TRBV30 and TRBJ1-4, with D perhaps TRBD1 (6 bases). CDR1 is GTSNPN, CDR2 SVGIG, per germline (reference sequence). The ends were cut back, 2 bases at V and 8 bases at J, with 18 bases in the middle. The CDR3 contains 15 residues. The CDR3 nucleotides read TGTGCCTGGAGTCCGGGACAACCAGGGGAAGAAAAACTGTTTTTT. It yields the protein CAWSPGQPGEEKLFF.

This sequence joins TRBV29-1 and TRBJ1-4; tentatively, D is TRBD1 (5 bases). Between the trimmed V and J ends, which lost 7 bases and 2 bases, there was a span of 11 bases. The CDR3 totals 13 residues. CDR1 and CDR2 from the germline V gene are SQVTM and ANQGSEA. The CDR3 loop reads CSADGGTNEKLFF. CDR3 DNA: TGCAGCGCCGATGGGGGGACTAATGAAAAACTGTTTTTT.